This note documents a single TCR beta chain sequence. Antigen: not known. Samples were sequenced at Survey level, maximum 500,000 reads. TCRdb's copy holds only in-frame clones and misses some; the assay was immunoSEQ multiplex PCR. The sample records about 64,000 clones, around 80% being singletons. The record originates from a study of pediatric ulcerative colitis. General study results and limits: Repertoires came from total lymphocyte DNA, not specific subsets. All ulcerative colitis patients, but no controls, carried a couple of rectal clonotypes.

Germline V CDR1 and CDR2: SGHRS, YFSETQ. CDR3 size: 14 residues. V was cut by 6 bases and J by 0 bases, with 12 bases left in between. The receptor comes from a boy aged 5-17 years with moderate ulcerative colitis. Sequencing used blood. The chain is built from TRBV5-1 and TRBJ1-1, with D maybe TRBD1 (6 bases). This chain's CDR3 is CASKQGGMNTEAFF. CDR3 in DNA: TGCGCCAGCAAACAGGGCGGGATGAACACTGAAGCTTTCTTT.